The clone carrying this T cell receptor (beta chain) was seen only a few times. This specimen comes from a study of radiotherapy plus CTLA-4 blockade in lung cancer. Assay used: immunoSEQ multiplex PCR; TCRdb lists only in-frame clones, some missing. The profile shows 40,000 to 45,000 clones, more than 65% of them singletons. The germline gives CDR1 SGHRS, CDR2 YFSETQ. V lost 5 bases, J lost 3 bases, and 14 bases lay in between. CDR3 length: 15 amino acids. The source was peripheral blood, collected from a patient treated with radiotherapy plus ipilimumab. The chain couples TRBV5-1 to TRBJ2-2, with D possibly matching TRBD1 (5 bases). The clonotype originates from a human donor with non-small cell lung cancer who had stable disease on radiotherapy plus ipilimumab. Here the CDR3 DNA reads TGCGCCAGCAGACCACTCCAGGGCGACACCGGGGAGCTGTTTTTT. Translated, it gives CASRPLQGDTGELFF.